The clone carrying this T cell receptor beta chain was picked up a small number of times. These data belong to a study of shared clonotypes between healthy human individuals. The wider study: CD4 naive and CD4 memory each took three plates per donor, while CD8 naive took two and CD8 memory one.

V was pared by 5 bases and J by 3 bases, with 5 bases of the junction left unmatched. The germline V gene has CDR1 SEHNR and CDR2 FQNEAQ (reference sequence). CDR3 length: 14 amino acids. TCRdb's table, derived via immunoSEQ multiplex PCR, lists solely in-frame clones and lacks some. The sample has more than 150,000 clones, 60% to 75% seen once; the top ten hold around 9.3%. Sequenced material: memory CD4+ T cells sorted from blood. Subset described: CD45RA-negative fraction. This TCR was sampled from a man aged 25 to 40 in good health. The chain has TRBV7-9 and TRBJ2-3; 7 bases fit TRBD2. CDR3 in amino acids: CASSPGLSTDTQYF. CDR3 DNA sequence: TGTGCCAGCAGCCCGGGACTATCTACAGATACGCAGTATTTT.